Presented here are 2 T cell receptor beta chains from one specimen sequenced in a study of radiation and T cells in renal cell carcinoma. Clones were sequenced by immunoSEQ multiplex PCR, and TCRdb holds only the in-frame ones, with some missing. Found here are 130,000 or so clones, roughly 88% of them singletons; the top ten hold more than 10%. Time point in this sample: baseline pretreatment blood. Treatment given: 15 Gy SBRT to primary tumor, nephrectomy 4 weeks later. Specimen: blood, collected from a patient whose treatment included radiotherapy and nephrectomy. These receptors were taken from a woman in her 50s with renal cell carcinoma.

The chain employs TRBV6-1 and TRBJ2-1; D remains ambiguous. The V gene's germline CDR1 is MNHNS and CDR2 SASEGT. V was shortened by 6 bases and J by 6 bases, with 12 bases between the two germline ends. The CDR3 runs 13 residues. The CDR3 sequence is CASSLGAGNEQFF. DNA for the CDR3: TGTGCCAGCAGCCTGGGCGCCGGCAATGAGCAGTTCTTC.

Only a few counts were recorded for this clone. The chain employs TRBV7-9 and TRBJ1-1; the D gene is possibly TRBD1 (5 bases). Trimming shortened V by 1 base and J by 11 bases, and 11 bases separated the two germline ends. Germline V gives CDR1 SEHNR, CDR2 FQNEAQ (reference sequence). The CDR3 runs to 12 residues. DNA for the CDR3: TGTGCCAGCAGCTTAGAGGGGTTGCTGGCTTTCTTT. It yields the protein CASSLEGLLAFF. Based on the CDR3 plus reference TRBV7-9 and TRBJ1-1, the full variable domain is DTGVSQNPRHKITKRGQNVTFRCDPISEHNRLYWYRQTLGQGPEFLTYFQNEAQLEKSRLLSDRFSAERPKGSFSTLEIQRTEQGDSAMYLCASSLEGLLAFFGQGTRLTVV.